This T cell receptor beta chain was captured in a study of spatial heterogeneity in lung cancer. In regard to this clonotype: The target antigen is unknown.

The CDR3 totals 15 residues. After removal of 6 bases from V and 2 bases from J, the junction contained 6 bases not matched to a gene. CDR1 is SQVTM and CDR2 is ANQGSEA in the germline V gene. The study's findings and limits: Counts of ubiquitous and regional expanded TCRs tracked ubiquitous and regional nonsynonymous mutations, respectively. Intratumoral expanded alpha and beta TCR counts were found to track tumor mutation counts.

Documented time point: sample taken at primary tumor resection. Extraction of whole RNA from tumor, nontumor lung or frozen PBMC preceded unsorted sequencing. One entry per CDR3 protein, called by TCRdb with MiXCR from the 5' RACE reads. The sample has some 7,700 distinct CDR3 sequences, 8.5% to 9.5% seen once. The sequenced sample was lung tumor tissue, obtained at surgery. The rearrangement links TRBV29-1 to TRBJ2-2; 10 bases line up with TRBD2. The receptor was isolated from a male donor with early-stage non-small cell lung cancer. The CDR3 DNA reads TGCAGCGTGTTTCTAGCGGGAGTAAACACCGGGGAGCTGTTTTTT. Translated, it gives CSVFLAGVNTGELFF.